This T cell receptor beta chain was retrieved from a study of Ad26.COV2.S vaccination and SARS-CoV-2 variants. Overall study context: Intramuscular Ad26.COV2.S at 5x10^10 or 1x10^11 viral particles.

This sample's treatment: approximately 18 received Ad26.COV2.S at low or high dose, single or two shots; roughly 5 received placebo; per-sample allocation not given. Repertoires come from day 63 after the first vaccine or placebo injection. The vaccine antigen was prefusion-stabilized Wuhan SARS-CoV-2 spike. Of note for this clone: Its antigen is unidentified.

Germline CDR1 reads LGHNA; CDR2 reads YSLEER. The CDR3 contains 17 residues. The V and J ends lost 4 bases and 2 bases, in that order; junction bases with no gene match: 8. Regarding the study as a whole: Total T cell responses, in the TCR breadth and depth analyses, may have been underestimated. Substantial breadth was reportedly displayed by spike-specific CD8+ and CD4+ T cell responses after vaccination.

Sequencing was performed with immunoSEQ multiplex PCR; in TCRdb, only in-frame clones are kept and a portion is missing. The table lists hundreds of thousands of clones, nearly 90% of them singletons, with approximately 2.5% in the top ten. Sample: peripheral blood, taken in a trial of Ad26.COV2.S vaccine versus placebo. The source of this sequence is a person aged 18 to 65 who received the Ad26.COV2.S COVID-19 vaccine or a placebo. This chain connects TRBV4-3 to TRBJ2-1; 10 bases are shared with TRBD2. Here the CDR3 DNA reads TGCGCCAGCAGCCCGCACACAGGACTAGCGGCCTACAATGAGCAGTTCTTC. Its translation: CASSPHTGLAAYNEQFF.